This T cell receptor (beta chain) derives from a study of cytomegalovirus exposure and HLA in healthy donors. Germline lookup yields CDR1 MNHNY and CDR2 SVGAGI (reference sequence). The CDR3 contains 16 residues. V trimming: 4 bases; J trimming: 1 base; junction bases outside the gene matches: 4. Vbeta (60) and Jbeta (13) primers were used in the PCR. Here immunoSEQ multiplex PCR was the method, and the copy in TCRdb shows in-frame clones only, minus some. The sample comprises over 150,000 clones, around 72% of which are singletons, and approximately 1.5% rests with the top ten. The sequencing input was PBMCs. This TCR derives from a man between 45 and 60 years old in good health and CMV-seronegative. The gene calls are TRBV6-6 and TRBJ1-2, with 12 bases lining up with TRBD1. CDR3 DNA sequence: TGTGCCAGCAGTTCGTGGGACAGGGGGCATAACTATGGCTACACCTTC. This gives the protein CASSSWDRGHNYGYTF.